The 15 T cell receptor beta chains listed next were all sequenced from one sample in a study of response to subunit inactivated influenza vaccine. TCRdb called the RT-PCR reads again in MiXCR, with one record for every CDR3 protein. This sample has some 850,000 distinct CDR3 sequences, with less than 20% found just once. Material: PBMCs from blood, obtained about 5 days after vaccination. The source is a man aged 45-65 years who received an inactivated influenza vaccine.

This clonotype was seen a handful of times. The chain carries TRBV21-1 and TRBJ2-7; TRBD2, the D gene given by the table, was not confirmed from the DNA. TRBV21-1 is recorded as a pseudogene. This CDR3 contains 16 residues. The DNA for the CDR3 is TGTGCCAGCAGCAAAGCCCTCCGCGGGAGGGCGTACGAGCAGTACTTC. Protein product: CASSKALRGRAYEQYF.

This clonotype was detected only a few times. The chain carries TRBV5-1 and TRBJ2-7, with D perhaps matching TRBD1 (5 bases). The CDR3 has 13 residues. The germline V gene has CDR1 SGHRS and CDR2 YFSETQ. The V end lost 2 bases, the J end lost 3 bases, and 9 bases lay between the germline ends. This CDR3 reads CASSFPGNYEQYF. The CDR3 bases are TGCGCCAGCAGCTTCCCAGGGAACTACGAGCAGTACTTC.

This chain uses TRBV12-3 or TRBV12-4 with TRBJ2-7, with D perhaps assigned TRBD1 or TRBD2 (6 bases each). Trimming removed 7 bases from V and 5 bases from J, with 18 bases in between. The CDR3 is made up of 14 amino acids. The CDR3 sequence: CASNLWGAEHEQYF. Written as DNA, the CDR3 is TGTGCCAGCAACCTGTGGGGGGCCGAGCACGAGCAGTACTTC.

In its sample, this clonotype was seen many times. This sequence joins TRBV7-8 and TRBJ2-1; D ambiguous. The germline V gene encodes CDR1 SGHVS and CDR2 FQNEAQ. V lost 1 base and J lost 9, with 7 bases in between. The CDR3 has 12 amino acids. CDR3 residues: CASSLDETEQFF. The CDR3 nucleotides are TGTGCCAGCAGCTTAGACGAGACTGAGCAGTTCTTC.

Many counts were recorded for this clonotype. J is TRBJ2-1 and V is TRBV30, with TRBD2 identical over 10 bases. The CDR3 is 13 residues long. Unmatched junction bases numbered 4, after V lost 4 bases and J lost 7 bases. Germline CDR1 reads GTSNPN; CDR2 reads SVGIG (reference sequence). CDR3 sequence reads: CAWTSGRRNEQFF. CDR3 nucleotides: TGTGCCTGGACTAGCGGGAGACGGAATGAGCAGTTCTTC. Full variable domain (missing parts from reference TRBV30 and TRBJ2-1): SQTIHQWPATLVQPVGSPLSLECTVEGTSNPNLYWYRQAAGRGLQLLFYSVGIGQISSEVPQNLSASRPQDRQFILSSKKLLLSDSGFYLCAWTSGRRNEQFFGPGTRLTVL.

J is TRBJ2-7 and V is TRBV6-5; a weak D match, TRBD1 (6 bases). The germline V gene encodes CDR1 MNHEY and CDR2 SVGAGI. V was cut by 2 bases and J by 2 bases, with 10 bases left in between. The CDR3 length is 14 residues. The CDR3 region is CASSYTGTTYEQYF. As DNA, the CDR3 is TGTGCCAGCAGTTACACCGGGACAACCTACGAGCAGTACTTC.

The chain is built from TRBV12-3 or TRBV12-4 and TRBJ2-2; 8 bases are shared with TRBD2. V gave up 4 bases and J gave up 4 bases; unmatched junction bases: 8. This CDR3 is 16 amino acids long. The CDR3 here is CASSYLRAGVTGELFF. As DNA, the CDR3 is TGTGCCAGCAGTTATCTCCGAGCGGGAGTCACCGGGGAGCTGTTTTTT.

Concerning this clonotype itself: A much larger clonotype is one base distant, so this may be a read error. No conserved phenylalanine or tryptophan ends this CDR3, so it is likely a read error. The chain couples TRBV12-3 or TRBV12-4 to TRBJ2-1; no clear D gene. The length of the CDR3 is 11 residues. V was trimmed by 8 bases and J by 2 bases, leaving 4 bases between them. As DNA, the CDR3 is TGTGCCAGCCGCCCCTACAATGAGCAGTTCTCC. As protein: CASRPYNEQFS.

CDR3 in amino acids: CATSDWQQETQYF. CDR3 nucleotide sequence: TGTGCCACCAGTGATTGGCAGCAAGAGACCCAGTACTTC. The chain carries TRBV24-1 and TRBJ2-5; D gene uncertain. V was pared by 2 bases and J by 2 bases, with 5 bases between. Germline lookup yields CDR1 KGHDR and CDR2 SFDVKD. The CDR3 loop spans 13 amino acids.

In this sample, this clonotype turned up a few times. The V and J genes are TRBV12-3 or TRBV12-4 and TRBJ1-1, with 7 nucleotides matching TRBD1. The CDR3 consists of 18 residues. The V and J ends lost 1 base and 4 bases, in that order; junction bases with no gene match: 15. The CDR3 DNA reads TGTGCCAGCAGTTTAGGGCTTTGGTCAGGGGGTTTGGGCACTGAAGCTTTCTTT. Encoded protein: CASSLGLWSGGLGTEAFF.

The chain links TRBV7-9 to TRBJ2-7, with TRBD1 matching 12 bases. Trimming removed 4 bases from V and 1 base from J; junction bases left unmatched: 8. Looked up from germline, CDR1 is SEHNR and CDR2 is FQNEAQ (reference sequence). This CDR3 has 17 amino acids. Written as DNA, the CDR3 is TGTGCCAGCAGCTCCGGGACAGGGGGCGTTGGGTCCTACGAGCAGTACTTC. Translated: CASSSGTGGVGSYEQYF.

This clonotype was observed many times. V usage is TRBV7-9 and J usage is TRBJ2-1, with 10 bases matching TRBD1. Germline V gene lookup returns CDR1 SEHNR and CDR2 FQNEAQ (reference sequence). The J segment lost 5 bases and the V segment lost 5 bases, leaving 6 bases of the junction unmatched. The CDR3 is 15 residues long. The CDR3, as DNA: TGTGCCAGCAGCACTTGGACAGGGGGGGACAATGAGCAGTTCTTC. It codes for CASSTWTGGDNEQFF.

The J gene is TRBJ2-2, the V gene TRBV28, with D tentatively TRBD1 (6 bases). V dropped 4 bases and J dropped 5 bases, with 14 bases sitting between them. In germline, CDR1 is MDHEN, CDR2 SYDVKM. CDR3 length equals 15 residues. The CDR3: CASSWMDRTTGELFF. Written as DNA, the CDR3 is TGTGCCAGCAGTTGGATGGACAGAACGACCGGGGAGCTGTTTTTT.

The gene calls are TRBV29-1 and TRBJ2-3; D uncertain. The CDR3 consists of 15 residues. Trimming stripped 1 base from V and 0 bases from J, with 11 bases between. Germline V gene sequence: CDR1 SQVTM, CDR2 ANQGSEA. The CDR3 DNA reads TGCAGCGTTGAAGGCGGTTTTACTAGCACAGATACGCAGTATTTT. Protein product: CSVEGGFTSTDTQYF.

CDR3 sequence (DNA): TGTGCCAGCAGTTCTGTGGGGGACTCCTACGAGCAGTACTTC. Residues: CASSSVGDSYEQYF. The chain uses TRBV6-5 and TRBJ2-7; D assignment may be TRBD1 or TRBD2 (5 bases each). Germline CDR1 reads MNHEY; CDR2 reads SVGAGI. The germline V and J ends were trimmed by 4 bases and 0 bases, with 10 bases remaining between them. The CDR3 runs to 14 residues.